What follows are 12 T cell receptor beta chains derived from one specimen sequenced in a study of T cell responses to AZD1222 COVID-19 vaccine. Profiling relied on immunoSEQ multiplex PCR, and the TCRdb table lists in-frame clones only, not all of them. The sample records 170,000 or so clones, 90% to 95% being singletons. Material: peripheral blood, obtained on day 0 of AZD1222 vaccination. These receptors all stem from an adult in good health.

The rearrangement links TRBV19 to TRBJ1-1; D ambiguous. The V end was cut by 1 base, the J end by 8 bases, with 5 bases between. Looked up from germline, CDR1 is LNHDA and CDR2 is SQIVND (reference sequence). There are 11 residues in the CDR3. The CDR3 loop reads CASSIGPEAFF. The CDR3, as DNA: TGTGCCAGTAGTATAGGTCCCGAAGCTTTCTTT.

J is TRBJ1-3 and V is TRBV30, with D unclear. This CDR3 has 19 residues. Looked up from germline, CDR1 is GTSNPN and CDR2 is SVGIG (reference sequence). Trimming cost V 0 bases and J 0 bases, with 21 bases left between them. The CDR3 is CAWSVKGNQQGRSGNTIYF. In DNA form, the CDR3 reads TGTGCCTGGAGTGTGAAAGGGAACCAACAAGGCCGCTCTGGAAACACCATATATTTT.

V and J are TRBV7-2 and TRBJ1-5, with 10 bases matching TRBD1. The germline gives CDR1 SGHTA, CDR2 FQGNSA. This CDR3 is 16 amino acids long. J gave up 0 bases and V 5 bases, and 4 bases lay outside the gene matches. The CDR3 region is CASSPWTGGSNQPQHF. The CDR3 DNA follows: TGTGCCAGCAGCCCGTGGACAGGGGGTAGCAATCAGCCCCAGCATTTT.

This clone was seen only once. The chain has TRBV6-2 or TRBV6-3 and TRBJ1-4; tentative D call: TRBD1 (6 bases). Trimming took 2 bases from V and 14 from J, leaving 9 bases between them. Germline V lookup: CDR1 MNHEY, CDR2 SVGEGT. The CDR3 covers 11 residues. The CDR3 DNA sequence: TGTGCCAGCAGTTACGGGCAGGGGCTGTTTTTT. This codes for CASSYGQGLFF.

The genes are TRBV5-5 and TRBJ2-7; no firm D call. Germline V gene data show CDR1 as SGHKS and CDR2 as YYEKEE (reference sequence). CDR3 size: 13 residues. Deletions cut 0 bases from V and 1 base from J, with 5 bases between. The CDR3 loop is CASSLAGSYEQYF. The CDR3 DNA follows: TGTGCCAGCAGCTTGGCCGGGTCCTACGAGCAGTACTTC.

V gene TRBV3-1 (or the pseudogene TRBV3-2) combines with J gene TRBJ2-1; 7 nucleotides align to TRBD1. Unmatched junction bases numbered 10, after V lost 6 bases and J lost 8 bases. The CDR3 covers 14 residues. Germline CDR1 is LGHDT and CDR2 is YNNKEL (reference sequence). The CDR3 loop is CASRLDRVRDEQFF. The DNA for the CDR3 is TGTGCCAGCAGACTTGACAGGGTCAGGGATGAGCAGTTCTTC.

The genes are TRBV19 and TRBJ1-2; D gene uncertain. V was cut by 3 bases and J by 4 bases, with 9 bases left in between. The CDR3 sequence is 13 residues long. CDR1 and CDR2 from the germline V gene are LNHDA and SQIVND (reference sequence). The chain's CDR3 is CASSIRDGYGYTF. The CDR3 DNA is TGTGCCAGTAGTATCCGTGACGGCTATGGCTACACCTTC.

The chain's CDR3 is CASSLEESEKLFF. CDR3 DNA sequence: TGTGCCAGCAGCTTAGAAGAATCTGAAAAACTGTTTTTT. This chain links TRBV7-9 with TRBJ1-4; D unresolved. Trimming stripped 1 base from V and 7 bases from J, with 7 bases between. The CDR3 runs to 13 residues. Per the germline V gene, CDR1 is SEHNR and CDR2 is FQNEAQ (reference sequence).

This chain joins TRBV14 and TRBJ1-4; TRBD1 is a possible D gene (5 bases). The ends were cut back, 4 bases at V and 3 bases at J, with 12 bases in the middle. The CDR3 totals 15 residues. The germline CDR1 and CDR2 sequences are SGHDN and FVKESK. The CDR3, as DNA: TGTGCCAGCAGCCCCCAAGGAGGGGCTAATGAAAAACTGTTTTTT. It encodes CASSPQGGANEKLFF. Variable domain in full (rest from reference TRBV14 and TRBJ1-4): EAGVTQFPSHSVIEKGQTVTLRCDPISGHDNLYWYRRVMGKEIKFLLHFVKESKQDESGMPNNRFLAERTGGTYSTLKVQPAELEDSGVYFCASSPQGGANEKLFFGSGTQLSVL.

V is TRBV5-1 and J is TRBJ2-5; unclear D gene. Germline V gene data show CDR1 as SGHRS and CDR2 as YFSETQ. V was clipped by 0 bases and J by 1 base, with 4 bases between them. The CDR3 has 13 residues. CDR3 sequence reads: CASSLAIQETQYF. The CDR3 bases are TGCGCCAGCAGCTTGGCCATCCAAGAGACCCAGTACTTC.

This clone was seen only once. The V and J genes are TRBV5-1 and TRBJ1-2; 7 nucleotides match TRBD1. The CDR3 is 14 residues long. Trimming at V came to 1 base and at J to 6 bases, leaving 6 bases not matched to a gene. Germline lookup yields CDR1 SGHRS and CDR2 YFSETQ. CDR3 sequence: CASSLRPGGDGYTF. The DNA of the CDR3 is TGCGCCAGCAGCTTGAGGCCAGGGGGTGATGGCTACACCTTC.

The chain recombines TRBV18 with TRBJ2-3; no clear D. The germline CDR1 and CDR2 sequences are KGHSH and LQKENI. Trimming removed 3 bases at V and 6 bases at J, with 7 bases between. This CDR3 contains 12 residues. In DNA form, the CDR3 reads TGTGCCAGCTCACCCACCGCGGATACGCAGTATTTT. Translation gives CASSPTADTQYF.